This TCR beta chain appears in the sequencing data of a study of cytomegalovirus exposure and HLA in healthy donors. Study-wide background: The roughly 670 first-cohort repertoires shared a platform with the approximately 120 validation repertoires, as reported in a later analysis. General observations from the study: With high specificity and sensitivity, the classifier reportedly diagnosed cytomegalovirus status. First-cohort TCR clusters tended to co-occur in the approximately 110 validation repertoires, a later analysis found. Researchers catalogued 164 TCR beta chains as cytomegalovirus-associated.

This clone occurred a few times. The antigen is not known. This CDR3 spans 13 amino acids. The germline CDR1 and CDR2 sequences are SNHLY and FYNNEI. Trimming took 8 bases from V and 8 from J, leaving 13 bases between them. The table came from immunoSEQ multiplex PCR; TCRdb's copy has only in-frame clones and leaves some out. The top ten clones hold 2.6% of a sample with 260,000 or so clones, about 83% of them seen once. The origin of this receptor is a man between 18 and 29 years old in good health and CMV-seronegative. The J gene is TRBJ1-6, the V gene TRBV2, with D perhaps matching TRBD1 (5 bases). Sequenced input: PBMCs. Here the CDR3 reads CASSTRGDSPLHF. CDR3 DNA: TGTGCCAGCTCGACGCGGGGGGATTCACCCCTCCACTTT.